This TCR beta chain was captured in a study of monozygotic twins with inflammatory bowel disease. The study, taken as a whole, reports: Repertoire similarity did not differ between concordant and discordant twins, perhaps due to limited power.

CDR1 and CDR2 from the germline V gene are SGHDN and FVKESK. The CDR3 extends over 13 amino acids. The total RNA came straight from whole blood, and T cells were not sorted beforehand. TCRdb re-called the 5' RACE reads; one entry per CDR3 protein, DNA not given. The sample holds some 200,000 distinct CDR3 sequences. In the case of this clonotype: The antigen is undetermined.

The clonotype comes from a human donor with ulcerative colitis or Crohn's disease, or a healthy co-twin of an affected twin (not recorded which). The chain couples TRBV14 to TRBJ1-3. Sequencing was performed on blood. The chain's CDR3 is CASSQAGSGTIYF.